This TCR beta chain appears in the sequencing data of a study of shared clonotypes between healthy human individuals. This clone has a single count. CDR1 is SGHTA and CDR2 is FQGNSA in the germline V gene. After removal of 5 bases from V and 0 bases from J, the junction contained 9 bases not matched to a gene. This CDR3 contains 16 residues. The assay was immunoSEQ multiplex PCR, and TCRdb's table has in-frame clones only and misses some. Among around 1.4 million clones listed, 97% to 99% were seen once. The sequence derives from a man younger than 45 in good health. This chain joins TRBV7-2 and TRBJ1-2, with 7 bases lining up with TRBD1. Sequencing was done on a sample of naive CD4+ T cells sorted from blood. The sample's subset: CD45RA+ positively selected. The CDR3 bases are TGTGCCAGCAGCCCCGCCGGGACAGTCTCTAACTATGGCTACACCTTC. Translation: CASSPAGTVSNYGYTF. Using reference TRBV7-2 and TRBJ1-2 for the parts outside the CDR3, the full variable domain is GAGVSQSPSNKVTEKGKDVELRCDPISGHTALYWYRQSLGQGLEFLIYFQGNSAPDKSGLPSDRFSAERTGGSVSTLTIQRTQQEDSAVYLCASSPAGTVSNYGYTFGSGTRLTVV.